This TCR beta chain was identified in a study of regulatory T cells in long-lasting Graves disease (dated by TCRdb to the early 2020s). Notes on the research overall: Antithyroid drugs had been taken for less than 3 months by newly diagnosed Graves' disease patients. The study was conducted in China and was registered as a clinical trial. This study used TCR sequencing and RNA sequencing of peripheral blood to compare persistent Graves' disease patients against newly diagnosed Graves' disease patients. A total of some 33 samples were covered by TCR sequencing, comprising approximately 13 persistent and 20 or so newly diagnosed Graves' disease patients.

The library came from multiplex PCR. The reads were generated on an Illumina HiSeq 4000. iRepertoire HTBI primers and Arm-PCR amplification of CDR3 regions were used to construct TCR beta libraries. Before sequencing, the PCR products underwent gel purification. For the original study's pipeline: A total of around 59 TRBV and some 15 TRBJ segments were identified across samples and were used for gene usage analysis of CDR3 amino acid clonotypes. COPE and FqMerger were used to merge the filtered high-quality paired reads into contigs. BLAST was used to align contigs to IMGT TRBV, TRBD and TRBJ reference genes, with CDR3 defined following IMGT. Any clonotype with a frequency above 0.1% was counted as a highly expanded clone. Repertoire diversity was measured by Shannon entropy, and V-J evenness by the Gini coefficient. Public clonotypes were defined as clonotypes shared by more than one individual. TCRdb reran the public reads through fastp at Q25 and MiXCR, keeping productive beta chains. Rows merge per CDR3 protein into single entries with the most common DNA and genes. TCRdb, rather than the study authors, made the V and J calls. This sample lists around 480,000 distinct CDR3 sequences; roughly 16% were detected once. The ten largest account for around a quarter of the sample.

Looking up the germline V gene (reference sequence) yields CDR1 SGHAT and CDR2 FQDESV. The CDR3 sequence holds 11 residues, the cysteine and phenylalanine included. Kept here is only the CDR3 DNA, which spans 33 bases and is read in frame from base 1. The meaning of the sample's time point label: newly diagnosed GD, antithyroid drugs for less than 3 months. RNA was extracted from PBMCs in TRIzol for both TCR sequencing and RNA sequencing. The diagnosis of Graves' disease was made according to American Thyroid Association guidelines. Patients were recruited from an endocrinology department in Xi'an, China. Each patient gave around 9 milliliters of peripheral blood, collected in an EDTA anticoagulant tube. Ficoll Paque Plus density gradient separation was used to isolate PBMCs, and no further T cell sorting was performed. RNA quality was checked with an Agilent 2100 Bioanalyzer and agarose gel, and concentration with a NanoDrop 2000.

General study outcomes and caveats: Compared with newly diagnosed patients, patients with persistent Graves' disease had lower TCR Shannon entropy and fewer highly expanded clones, which suggests clonal expansion. Sequencing and analysis were restricted to the TCR beta chain. Persistent disease showed preferential use of TRBV28, TRBJ1-2 and TRBJ2-5, whereas newly diagnosed disease favored TRBV20-1 and TRBJ2-1. The authors acknowledged the small sample size as a limitation that may reduce accuracy. A larger number of public clonotypes was shared among persistent patients (over 2,500) than among newly diagnosed patients (over 850). Only peripheral blood was studied, because thyroid tissue, the primary lesion, was inaccessible.

Notes on this clonotype: Its antigen is still unknown. A far larger clone is off by one base, so a read error is likely.

A further study also used this sample, focusing on T cells in Graves' hyperthyroidism and ophthalmopathy. As the second paper documents: Stable Graves' hyperthyroidism was defined as no progression to ophthalmopathy during 18 months of follow-up. Hyperthyroidism patients were newly diagnosed, with disease duration under 2 months, and aged 18 to 65 years. The study excluded patients with uncontrolled infections, other autoimmune diseases, pregnancy or lactation. Diagnoses were established on the basis of clinical symptoms, serum thyroxine and TRAb, thyroid ultrasound, and orbital computed tomography. A first-round RT-PCR of the TCR CDR3 used the HTBI primer set with the Qiagen OneStep RT-PCR kit. Blood samples also contained most of the expanded thyroid clonotypes (frequency above 0.001), which suggests that blood repertoires may reflect thyroid immune responses. In cross-validation, a model built on a 13 V-J signature told ophthalmopathy apart from stable hyperthyroidism with under 90% sensitivity and around 81% specificity, and in testing the same model reached 80%/75%. In validation, progression to ophthalmopathy was predicted by the model with nearly 71% sensitivity and 72.22% specificity, a median of roughly six months before onset. To identify distinguishing TCR V-J signatures, a discovery cohort of about 95 patients was used, comprising some 45 with Graves' ophthalmopathy and 57 with stable Graves' hyperthyroidism. Prospective prediction of ophthalmopathy was tested in an independent validation cohort consisting of 18 to 20 hyperthyroidism patients and approximately 16 patients who later progressed to ophthalmopathy. The roughly 100 discovery patients were randomly divided into training and test sets at a 7:3 ratio. In six Graves' hyperthyroidism patients, the study also compared T-cell repertoires from thyroid tissue with T-cell repertoires from blood. Once sampling was done, hyperthyroidism patients were given methimazole at a starting dose of 30 mg daily, whereas ophthalmopathy patients were given high-dose intravenous methylprednisolone. Libraries were constructed in a second round of multiplex PCR, after which size selection and purification were performed. Sequencing of the libraries was done on an Illumina HiSeq2000 using paired-end 100 bp reads. SOAPnuke was used to process the raw data, with reads discarded if the reads contained adapters or uncalled bases, had a mean Phred below 15, or lacked an exact constant-primer or identifier match. COPE v1.2.5 was used to merge high-quality paired reads, and clonotypes were defined as unique nucleotide sequences. MiTCR v1.1 was used to align clonotypes to the IMGT TRBV, TRBD and TRBJ reference segments. The analysis was restricted to V-J combinations with a frequency above 0.0001, which together covered roughly 99% of the repertoires. A TCS score was defined as the ratio between F50 (clonal expansion) and ExV (chaos), using BLOSUM62-based TCRdist between CDR3 peptides within each V-J. Welch's t-statistics and random forest reduced around 510 V-J features to about 13, which were used in a naive Bayes classifier (R e1071). No statistical method was used to set the sample size in advance, and investigators knew the group allocation. TCR Vbeta CDR3 sequencing of 130 to 150 peripheral blood samples (under 45 ophthalmopathy, around 80 hyperthyroidism and some 17 progressor patients) is reported in the paper.

The sequence links TRBV11-1 to TRBJ2-1; the D gene is not confidently resolved. This receptor was taken from a woman aged 40-65 years with Graves disease. Donor details come from another sample of the same person, matched by shared clones. The sequencing used peripheral blood mononuclear cells (PBMCs), collected at new diagnosis, from a patient treated with antithyroid drugs. CDR3 sequence: CASSSEETQHF. The sequenced DNA is TGTGCCAGCAGCTCCGAAGAGACCCAGCACTTC.